This T cell receptor (beta chain) was found in a study of T cells in Graves' hyperthyroidism and ophthalmopathy. Researchers took RNA transcripts and amplified the TCR beta CDR3 regions from them. Carried out on the TCR CDR3, a first-round RT-PCR used the HTBI primer set. TCRdb re-called the multiplex PCR reads through MiXCR, storing one row per CDR3 protein. The data contain hundreds of thousands of distinct CDR3 sequences, over 35% of them singletons. This clonotype was seen repeatedly, ten times or more. Germline lookup yields CDR1 SGDLS and CDR2 YYNGEE. The CDR3 is made up of 13 amino acids. Trimming at V came to 3 bases and at J to 9 bases, leaving 2 bases not matched to a gene. Newly diagnosed patients aged 18 to 65 had hyperthyroidism of under 2 months' duration. Clinical symptoms, serum thyroxine and TRAb, thyroid ultrasound and orbital computed tomography were used for the diagnoses.

Sequencing input: blood. The TCR originated in a man between 18 and 29 years old with Graves' hyperthyroidism. This sequence joins TRBV9 and TRBJ1-6; 8 nucleotides align to TRBD1. CDR3 nucleotide sequence: TGTGCCAGCAGCGCGACAGGGGCTTCACCCCTCCACTTT. Protein product: CASSATGASPLHF. The whole variable domain, filled in from reference TRBV9 and TRBJ1-6, reads DSGVTQTPKHLITATGQRVTLRCSPRSGDLSVYWYQQSLDQGLQFLIQYYNGEERAKGNILERFSAQQFPDLHSELNLSSLELGDSALYFCASSATGASPLHFGNGTRLTVT.